This T cell receptor beta chain emerged from a study of Ad26.COV2.S vaccination and SARS-CoV-2 variants. Study overall: Donor joined the COV1001 Ad26.COV2.S trial arm. Recipients of Ad26.COV2.S got it intramuscularly, once or twice 56 days apart.

Broader study findings: The placebo group had lower spike-specific TCR breadth than the vaccine recipients did.

Treatment of the sample: about 20 received Ad26.COV2.S at low or high dose, single or two shots; about 5 received placebo; per-sample allocation not given. Sampling occurred on day 63 after the first vaccine or placebo injection. In Boston, an adult donor aged 18-55 years took part. Only in-frame clones appear in the TCRdb table, and some are missing; sequencing was by immunoSEQ multiplex PCR. This sample has about 320,000 clones, with around four fifths found just once. In regard to this clone: The target antigen is unknown.

Germline V lookup: CDR1 SNHLY, CDR2 FYNNEI. The germline V and J ends were trimmed by 8 bases and 4 bases, with 19 bases remaining between them. The CDR3 covers 15 residues. Specimen: peripheral blood, collected in a trial of Ad26.COV2.S vaccine versus placebo. The genes are TRBV2 and TRBJ2-3; D is perhaps TRBD1 (6 bases). The clonotype comes from a person between 18 and 65 years old who received the Ad26.COV2.S COVID-19 vaccine or a placebo. CDR3 residues: CASLADRFVSDTQYF. CDR3 DNA sequence: TGTGCCAGCCTCGCCGACAGGTTCGTCTCAGATACGCAGTATTTT. Full variable domain (outside the CDR3, taken from reference TRBV2 and TRBJ2-3): EPEVTQTPSHQVTQMGQEVILRCVPISNHLYFYWYRQILGQKVEFLVSFYNNEISEKSEIFDDQFSVERPDGSNFTLKIRSTKLEDSAMYFCASLADRFVSDTQYFGPGTRLTVL.